Here is one T cell receptor beta chain with its context. This clone was seen ten or more times. Its cognate antigen has yet to be identified. No base quality values were provided; no much bigger clone lies one nucleotide off. A FACSAria II was used to sort memory CD4+ T cells, defined as single viable CD3+CD4+CD8-CD45RO+ cells. CMV serostatus was determined using a Roche Elecsys assay that detects serum IgG against CMV pp150, pp28, p38 and p52. Following thawing, total CD4+ T cells were enriched through positive selection using CD4 magnetic microbeads. Samples originated from another study that specifically interrogated the CD4+ T cell memory repertoire. Peripheral blood mononuclear cells were isolated and cryopreserved according to standard operating procedures, and serum was kept at -80 degrees C. CD3-PerCP (BW264/56), CD4-APC (RPA-T4), CD45RO-PE (UCHT1) and CD8-Pacific Orange (3B5) antibodies were used for staining, and non-viable cells were excluded with Sytox blue.

The Quick-DNA Microprep Kit was used to extract genomic DNA from the sorted cells. Amplification of TCRbeta DNA was done with the immunoSEQ hsTCRbeta kit, following the protocol from the manufacturer. An Illumina MiSeq instrument was used to sequence the TCRbeta libraries. In the source study's methods: Once out-of-frame sequences had been removed, a few million distinct TCRbeta sequences were left, which works out to an average of approximately 73,000 per individual. Each individual was scored by the count of over 150 previously reported CMV-associated TCRbeta sequences and the total productive distinct TCRbeta count. A beta-binomial model was reimplemented in Python, and scikit-learn random forests with default parameters were trained on US cohort data. On the Belgian cohort, classifier performance was reported as the median AUC, along with percentile confidence intervals, across 10,000 bootstrap iterations. The table was pulled from immuneACCESS by TCRdb, which kept in-frame rearrangements only. Such tables lose some clones; where checked, under half of the loss comes from unresolved V genes, and the rest has no known cause. That table furnishes V, J and clone size, whereas the DNA furnished D and trimming. The sample table lists around 45,000 clones, approximately 74% of them with a count of one. The ten largest clones add up to more than 0.95% of the sample.

This sample stems from a study of memory CD4+ T cells and cytomegalovirus serostatus (dated by TCRdb to the late 2010s). For context, the study as a whole: The cohort comprised about 33 healthy Belgian adults, 9 CMV seropositive and about 25 CMV seronegative. To replicate a published TCR-based CMV serostatus classifier, the study sequenced CD4+ memory TCRbeta repertoires from a Belgian cohort whose cytomegalovirus serostatus was known. Results and caveats for the whole study, not just this receptor: Only CD4+CD45RO+ memory cells were sequenced, in contrast to the original study, which included naive and memory CD4+ and CD8+ populations. A median bootstrapped AUC of around 0.94 with a 95% CI of 0.76-1.00 was achieved on the Belgian cohort by the original-framework classifier. Of around 160 previously reported CMV-associated TCRbeta sequences, approximately 64 appeared in the CD4+ memory repertoires, each in one to five individuals. Results were interpreted as suggesting that the CMV-associated TCR signature is largely present in the CD4+ memory repertoire. For CMV serostatus prediction, a median bootstrapped AUC of about 0.95 was reached with the original framework, and a median bootstrapped AUC of approximately 0.89 was reached with a US-trained random forest.

V lost 0 bases and J lost 3 bases; the stretch between them is 9 bases long. CDR1 MGHRA and CDR2 YSYEKL were looked up in the germline V gene. The CDR3 covers 15 residues, taking in both the cysteine and the phenylalanine. CDR3 DNA is the only sequence kept; it has 45 bases, read in frame from the first base. The chain joins TRBV4-1 to TRBJ1-5; there is no confident call for the D gene. This receptor was obtained from an adult in good health and CMV-seropositive. Sample: memory CD4+ T cells from blood. The DNA reads TGCGCCAGCAGCCAAGATGGGTTATCCAATCAGCCCCAGCATTTT. Its coded protein is CASSQDGLSNQPQHF.